This entry features one T cell receptor (beta chain) sequence. No antigen is known for it. This sample is drawn from a study of cytomegalovirus exposure and HLA in healthy donors. Study background: The 130 or so validation repertoires, a later analysis reported, used the same platform as the roughly 700 repertoires from the first cohort. Study-level findings and limits: Through in vitro validation, a few CMV-associated chains were shown to be specific for CMV antigens. Most observed TCR sequences were rare, whereas some public TCRs were detected in many donors. It was 160 or so TCR beta chains that were listed as cytomegalovirus-associated.

The CDR3 runs to 15 residues. V was clipped by 6 bases and J by 5 bases, with 20 bases between them. Germline CDR1 reads SQVTM; CDR2 reads ANQGSEA. TCRdb's copy holds only in-frame clones and misses some; the assay was immunoSEQ multiplex PCR. The sample has some 260,000 clones, more than 75% seen once; the top ten hold about 12%. This rearrangement joins TRBV29-1 to TRBJ2-1, with a tentative D call TRBD1 (5 bases). Sequenced sample: PBMCs. The TCR comes from a man between 18 and 35 years old in good health and CMV-seropositive. The CDR3 DNA reads as TGCAGCGTCCTCCCGGACACAAGTAACAACAATGAGCAGTTCTTC. It codes for CSVLPDTSNNNEQFF.